The source of this T cell receptor beta chain is a study of control samples from healthy donors and cancer patients. TCRdb keeps only in-frame clones here, not all; method: immunoSEQ multiplex PCR. Of about 80,000 clones in the sample, under 90% were seen once. CDR1 and CDR2 (germline): SGHDN, FVKESK. The CDR3 runs to 16 residues. V lost 6 bases to trimming and J lost 2 bases; unmatched junction nucleotides: 7. The specimen was blood. The genes are TRBV14 and TRBJ2-2; 9 bases match TRBD2. This receptor was identified in a man aged 45 to 65 in good health. CDR3 protein: CASSQIAGANTGELFF. CDR3 bases: TGTGCCAGCAGTCAAATAGCGGGGGCCAACACCGGGGAGCTGTTTTTT.